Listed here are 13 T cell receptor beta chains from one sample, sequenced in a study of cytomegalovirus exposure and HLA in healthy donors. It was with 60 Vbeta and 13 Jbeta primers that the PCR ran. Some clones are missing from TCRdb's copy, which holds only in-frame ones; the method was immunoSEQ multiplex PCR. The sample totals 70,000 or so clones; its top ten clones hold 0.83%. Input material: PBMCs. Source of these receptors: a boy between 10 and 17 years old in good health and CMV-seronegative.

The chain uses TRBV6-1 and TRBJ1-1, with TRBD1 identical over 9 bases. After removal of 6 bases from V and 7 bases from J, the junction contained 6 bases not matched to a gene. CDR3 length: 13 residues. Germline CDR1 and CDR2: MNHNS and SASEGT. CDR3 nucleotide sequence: TGTGCCAGCAGCCCCGACAGGGGGGGTGAAGCTTTCTTT. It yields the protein CASSPDRGGEAFF.

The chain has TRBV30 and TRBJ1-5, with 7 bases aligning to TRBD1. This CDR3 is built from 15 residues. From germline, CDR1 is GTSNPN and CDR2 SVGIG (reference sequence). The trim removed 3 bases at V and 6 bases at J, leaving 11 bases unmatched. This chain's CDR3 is CAWSPGQKAAQPQHF. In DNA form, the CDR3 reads TGTGCCTGGAGCCCGGGACAGAAGGCGGCTCAGCCCCAGCATTTT.

The CDR3 DNA follows: TGTGCCAGCAGCCACGCCGGGACAGGGAGAGGCTCTGGAAACACCATATATTTT. The encoded protein is CASSHAGTGRGSGNTIYF. V usage is TRBV7-2 and J usage is TRBJ1-3; 9 bases map to TRBD1. Looked up from germline, CDR1 is SGHTA and CDR2 is FQGNSA. CDR3 length: 18 residues. V trimming: 5 bases; J trimming: 0 bases; junction bases outside the gene matches: 11. Variable domain in full (rest from reference TRBV7-2 and TRBJ1-3): GAGVSQSPSNKVTEKGKDVELRCDPISGHTALYWYRQSLGQGLEFLIYFQGNSAPDKSGLPSDRFSAERTGGSVSTLTIQRTQQEDSAVYLCASSHAGTGRGSGNTIYFGEGSWLTVV.

The CDR3 sequence: CASSQAPQSPGELFF. DNA of the CDR3: TGCGCCAGCAGCCAAGCCCCACAGTCTCCCGGGGAGCTGTTTTTT. The gene calls are TRBV4-3 and TRBJ2-2; D call uncertain. Germline V gene data show CDR1 as LGHNA and CDR2 as YSLEER. The CDR3 totals 15 residues. The V end lost 1 base, the J end lost 6 bases, and 12 bases lay between the germline ends.

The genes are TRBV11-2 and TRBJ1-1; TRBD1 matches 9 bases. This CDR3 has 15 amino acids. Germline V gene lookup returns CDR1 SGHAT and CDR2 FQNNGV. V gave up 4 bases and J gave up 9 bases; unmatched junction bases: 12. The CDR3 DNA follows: TGTGCCAGCAGCTCATTGGACAGGGGCATTGGTAAAGCTTTCTTT. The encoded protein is CASSSLDRGIGKAFF.

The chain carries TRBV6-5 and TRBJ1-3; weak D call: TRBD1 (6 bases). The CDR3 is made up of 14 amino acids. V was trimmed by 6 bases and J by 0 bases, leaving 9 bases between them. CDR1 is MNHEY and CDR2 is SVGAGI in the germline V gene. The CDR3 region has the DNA TGTGCCAGCAGCTCGGACAGCTCTGGAAACACCATATATTTT. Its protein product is CASSSDSSGNTIYF.

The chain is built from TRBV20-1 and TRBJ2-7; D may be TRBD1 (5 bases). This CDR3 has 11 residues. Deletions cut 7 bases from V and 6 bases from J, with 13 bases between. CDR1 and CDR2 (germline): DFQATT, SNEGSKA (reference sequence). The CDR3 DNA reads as TGCAGTGGGGGCTGGGGTGGCGAGCAGTACTTC. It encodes CSGGWGGEQYF.

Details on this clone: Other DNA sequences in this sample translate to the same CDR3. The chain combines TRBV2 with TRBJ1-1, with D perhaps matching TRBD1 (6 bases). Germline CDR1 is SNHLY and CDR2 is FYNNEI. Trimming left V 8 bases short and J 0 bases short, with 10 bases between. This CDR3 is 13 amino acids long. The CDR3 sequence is CASRTEMNTEAFF. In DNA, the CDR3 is TGTGCCAGCCGGACAGAGATGAACACTGAAGCTTTCTTT.

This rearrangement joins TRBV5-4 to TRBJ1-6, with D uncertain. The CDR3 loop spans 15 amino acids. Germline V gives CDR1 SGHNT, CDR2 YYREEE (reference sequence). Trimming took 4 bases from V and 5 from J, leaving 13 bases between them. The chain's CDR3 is CASSTPTLDNSPLHF. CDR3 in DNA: TGTGCCAGCAGCACCCCGACGCTAGATAATTCACCCCTCCACTTT. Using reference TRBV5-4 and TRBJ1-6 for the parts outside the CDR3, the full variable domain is ETGVTQSPTHLIKTRGQQVTLRCSSQSGHNTVSWYQQALGQGPQFIFQYYREEENGRGNFPPRFSGLQFPNYSSELNVNALELDDSALYLCASSTPTLDNSPLHFGNGTRLTVT.

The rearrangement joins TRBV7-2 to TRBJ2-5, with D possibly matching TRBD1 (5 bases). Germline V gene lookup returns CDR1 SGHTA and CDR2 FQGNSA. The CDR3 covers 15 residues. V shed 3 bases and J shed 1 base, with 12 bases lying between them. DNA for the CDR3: TGTGCCAGCAGCTTGAATGCAGGGATCCAAGAGACCCAGTACTTC. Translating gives CASSLNAGIQETQYF.

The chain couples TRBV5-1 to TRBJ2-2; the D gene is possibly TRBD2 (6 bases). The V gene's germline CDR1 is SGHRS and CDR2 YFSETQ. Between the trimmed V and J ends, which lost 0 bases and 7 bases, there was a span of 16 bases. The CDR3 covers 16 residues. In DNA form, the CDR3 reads TGCGCCAGCAGCTTGGAGGTGCAGGGAGGAGGCGGGGAGCTGTTTTTT. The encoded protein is CASSLEVQGGGGELFF.

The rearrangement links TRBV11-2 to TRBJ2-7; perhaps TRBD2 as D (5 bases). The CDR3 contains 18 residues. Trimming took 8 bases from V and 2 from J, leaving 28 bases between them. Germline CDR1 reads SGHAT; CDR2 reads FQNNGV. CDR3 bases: TGTGCCAGCGGCCGAAATACGTACTATCTCCGGGGTGCCTACGAGCAGTACTTC. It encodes CASGRNTYYLRGAYEQYF.

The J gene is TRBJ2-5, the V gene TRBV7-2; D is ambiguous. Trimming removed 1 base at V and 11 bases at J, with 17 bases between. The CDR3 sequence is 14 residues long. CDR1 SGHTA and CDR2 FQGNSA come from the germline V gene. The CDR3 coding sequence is TGTGCCAGCAGCTTAGTCATGGCTAGTGGAGAGCAGTACTTC. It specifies CASSLVMASGEQYF.